The 24 T cell receptor beta chains presented below share a single source sample, sequenced in a study of OX40 agonist ivuxolimab in advanced cancers. Sequencing was performed with immunoSEQ multiplex PCR; in TCRdb, only in-frame clones are kept and a portion is missing. This table holds tens of thousands of clones, approximately 90% found once. The sample was CD4+ or CD8+ T cells sorted from blood, taken in a trial of the OX40 agonist ivuxolimab. These receptors all come from an adult with an advanced solid tumor such as melanoma, head and neck, liver or kidney cancer.

V usage is TRBV2 and J usage is TRBJ2-1; perhaps TRBD2 as D (5 bases). With 3 bases removed from V and 0 bases from J, the gap between germline ends came to 15 bases. Germline V gene data show CDR1 as SNHLY and CDR2 as FYNNEI. The CDR3 covers 17 residues. For the CDR3, the DNA is TGTGCCAGCAGTGATTTCAGCGGCCTCATCTCCTACAATGAGCAGTTCTTC. This encodes CASSDFSGLISYNEQFF.

The CDR3 reads CASGTGAMNTEAFF. The CDR3 DNA follows: TGCGCCAGCGGGACAGGGGCCATGAACACTGAAGCTTTCTTT. The chain uses TRBV5-1 and TRBJ1-1, with 10 bases aligning to TRBD1. This CDR3 region has 14 residues. Germline trimming cut 7 bases from V and 0 bases from J; bases unmatched to any gene: 3. The germline CDR1 and CDR2 sequences are SGHRS and YFSETQ.

The chain has TRBV28 and TRBJ2-2, with no clear D. Trimming pared 6 bases from V and 0 bases from J, leaving 8 bases between. The CDR3 is 14 amino acids. CDR1 is MDHEN, CDR2 SYDVKM, per germline. In DNA form, the CDR3 reads TGTGCCAGCAGCCGAAGCGCGAACACCGGGGAGCTGTTTTTT. It encodes CASSRSANTGELFF.

The chain recombines TRBV5-6 with TRBJ1-2; D is unresolved. The germline V and J ends were trimmed by 0 bases and 7 bases, with 7 bases remaining between them. Germline CDR1 is SGHDT and CDR2 is YYEEEE. The CDR3 is made up of 12 amino acids. Here the CDR3 DNA reads TGTGCCAGCAGCTTGGACATAACTGGCTACACCTTC. It translates to CASSLDITGYTF.

The genes are TRBV10-1 and TRBJ2-2, with D possibly matching TRBD1 (5 bases). The CDR3 loop spans 14 amino acids. Germline loops: CDR1 WNHNN, CDR2 SYGVQD (reference sequence). Between the trimmed V and J ends, which lost 4 bases and 6 bases, there was a span of 12 bases. As DNA, the CDR3 is TGCGCCAGCAGTGTCCGTTTAGGGGCCGGGGAGCTGTTTTTT. This codes for CASSVRLGAGELFF.

V is TRBV27 and J is TRBJ1-2, with 7 bases that match TRBD1. CDR3 length: 20 residues. Germline values: CDR1 MNHEY, CDR2 SMNVEV (reference sequence). J gave up 0 bases and V 2 bases, and 18 bases lay outside the gene matches. The CDR3 region is CASSLGRSTNRQGANYGYTF. The DNA for the CDR3 is TGTGCCAGCAGTTTAGGTAGAAGCACTAACCGACAGGGAGCTAACTATGGCTACACCTTC.

The gene calls are TRBV28 and TRBJ1-6; TRBD1 matches at 11 bases. The CDR3 has 15 residues. Germline V gene lookup returns CDR1 MDHEN and CDR2 SYDVKM. Losses at the gene ends were 6 bases for V and 9 bases for J; bases not matched to a gene: 7. The CDR3 reads CASRSPGQGVSPLHF. The CDR3, as DNA: TGTGCCAGCAGATCTCCGGGACAGGGGGTTTCACCCCTCCACTTT.

The gene calls are TRBV30 and TRBJ1-1; no definite D call. V dropped 0 bases and J dropped 7 bases, with 12 bases sitting between them. Per germline, CDR1 GTSNPN and CDR2 SVGIG (reference sequence). This CDR3 is built from 13 residues. The CDR3 nucleotides are TGTGCCTGGAGTGTACTTACAGCGAATGAAGCTTTCTTT. Its protein product is CAWSVLTANEAFF.

This chain joins TRBV5-1 and TRBJ2-7; D is unclear. The CDR3 extends over 14 amino acids. V dropped 0 bases and J dropped 4 bases, with 11 bases sitting between them. Germline V gene data show CDR1 as SGHRS and CDR2 as YFSETQ. In DNA, the CDR3 is TGCGCCAGCAGCTTGGGGACCGTCAGTTACGAGCAGTACTTC. Translation: CASSLGTVSYEQYF.

The genes are TRBV11-3 and TRBJ1-1; 7 nucleotides line up with TRBD1. The CDR3 is 14 residues long. The J segment lost 4 bases and the V segment lost 0 bases, leaving 2 bases of the junction unmatched. CDR1 SGHNT and CDR2 YENEEA come from the germline V gene. DNA of the CDR3: TGTGCCAGCAGCTTAGACCAGGGGGGCACTGAAGCTTTCTTT. This encodes CASSLDQGGTEAFF.

This rearrangement joins TRBV19 to TRBJ1-2; D not resolved. Looked up from germline, CDR1 is LNHDA and CDR2 is SQIVND (reference sequence). Trimming took off 0 bases at V and 2 bases at J, with 10 bases between the two ends. The CDR3 is made up of 15 amino acids. The CDR3 loop is CASSIDPAANYGYTF. The CDR3 bases are TGTGCCAGTAGTATAGATCCCGCAGCGAACTATGGCTACACCTTC.

The chain recombines TRBV20-1 with TRBJ2-1, with D perhaps TRBD2 (6 bases). V shed 4 bases and J shed 6 bases, with 7 bases lying between them. Germline CDR1 is DFQATT and CDR2 is SNEGSKA (reference sequence). This CDR3 has 11 residues. As DNA, the CDR3 is TGCAGTGCTAATAGCGGCAATGAGCAGTTCTTC. Translated: CSANSGNEQFF.

CDR3 sequence (DNA): TGCGCCAGCAGCTTAGCTTACGTTGGAGAGACCCAGTACTTC. This gives the protein CASSLAYVGETQYF. The chain carries TRBV5-1 and TRBJ2-5; no clear D gene. The CDR3 has 14 amino acids. Germline V lookup: CDR1 SGHRS, CDR2 YFSETQ. Trimming removed 2 bases at V and 4 bases at J, with 12 bases between. The complete variable domain, with remaining parts taken from reference TRBV5-1 and TRBJ2-5, reads KAGVTQTPRYLIKTRGQQVTLSCSPISGHRSVSWYQQTPGQGLQFLFEYFSETQRNKGNFPGRFSGRQFSNSRSEMNVSTLELGDSALYLCASSLAYVGETQYFGPGTRLLVL.

CDR3 in amino acids: CASSLGGRLNTGELFF. In DNA, the CDR3 is TGTGCCAGCAGTTTGGGCGGGAGGCTCAACACCGGGGAGCTGTTTTTT. The chain combines TRBV27 with TRBJ2-2; 8 bases agree with TRBD2. There are 16 residues in the CDR3. After removal of 3 bases from V and 2 bases from J, the junction contained 5 bases not matched to a gene. The germline gives CDR1 MNHEY, CDR2 SMNVEV (reference sequence).

The chain has TRBV7-2 and TRBJ2-1; TRBD2 agrees at 15 bases. The CDR3 is 15 residues long. After removal of 6 bases from V and 9 bases from J, the junction contained 6 bases not matched to a gene. The germline gives CDR1 SGHTA, CDR2 FQGNSA. The CDR3 DNA follows: TGTGCCAGCAGTTCGGGACTAGCGGGAGGTGCTGAGCAGTTCTTC. This encodes CASSSGLAGGAEQFF. Combining the CDR3 with reference TRBV7-2 and TRBJ2-1 gives the whole variable domain GAGVSQSPSNKVTEKGKDVELRCDPISGHTALYWYRQSLGQGLEFLIYFQGNSAPDKSGLPSDRFSAERTGGSVSTLTIQRTQQEDSAVYLCASSSGLAGGAEQFFGPGTRLTVL.

Concerning this clone itself: The junction differs from germline at one of its ends, possibly a read error. This chain joins TRBV6-1 and TRBJ2-7; 8 bases agree with TRBD2. Germline assignment: CDR1 MNHNS and CDR2 SASEGT. The CDR3 totals 14 residues. The CDR3 DNA sequence: TGTGCCAGCAGAGAAGGACTAGCTACCTACGAGCAGTACTTC. This gives the protein CASREGLATYEQYF.

The chain carries TRBV6-6 and TRBJ2-2; TRBD1 is a possible D gene (5 bases). The CDR3 extends over 14 amino acids. Trimming cost V 0 bases and J 3 bases, with 5 bases left between them. Germline CDR1 and CDR2: MNHNY and SVGAGI (reference sequence). As DNA, the CDR3 is TGTGCCAGCAGTTACTCGGGGCACACCGGGGAGCTGTTTTTT. Translating gives CASSYSGHTGELFF.

Worth noting for this clone: The sample holds other DNA sequences that translate to the same CDR3. The chain joins TRBV19 to TRBJ1-5, with D perhaps TRBD1 (5 bases). The CDR3 extends over 13 amino acids. Between the trimmed V and J ends, which lost 1 base and 7 bases, there was a span of 8 bases. Looked up from germline, CDR1 is LNHDA and CDR2 is SQIVND (reference sequence). CDR3 loop: CASSIGWDQPQHF. The CDR3, as DNA: TGTGCCAGTAGTATAGGTTGGGACCAGCCCCAGCATTTT.

The chain employs TRBV6-5 and TRBJ1-1; D remains unclear. Trimming removed 3 bases at V and 3 bases at J, with 8 bases between. The CDR3 runs to 13 residues. Germline loops: CDR1 MNHEY, CDR2 SVGAGI. CDR3 loop: CASSYGRDTEAFF. CDR3 sequence (DNA): TGTGCCAGCAGTTATGGACGGGACACTGAAGCTTTCTTT.

The chain joins TRBV10-3 to TRBJ2-1, with a tentative D call TRBD2 (6 bases). Trimming removed 11 bases from V and 5 bases from J, with 16 bases in between. Looked up from germline, CDR1 is ENHRY and CDR2 is SYGVKD. The CDR3 is made up of 13 amino acids. The CDR3 spells CAVGTLGNNEQFF. The CDR3 nucleotides are TGTGCCGTCGGGACTTTAGGGAACAATGAGCAGTTCTTC.

The chain couples TRBV19 to TRBJ1-1; 7 bases agree with TRBD1. The CDR3 covers 15 residues. V trimming: 7 bases; J trimming: 0 bases; junction bases outside the gene matches: 8. Germline-derived CDR1 and CDR2 are LNHDA and SQIVND (reference sequence). The CDR3 sequence: CASKETGYMNTEAFF. The CDR3, as DNA: TGTGCCAGTAAAGAGACAGGGTACATGAACACTGAAGCTTTCTTT.

This clone was counted a single time. The genes are TRBV5-1 and TRBJ2-5; the match to TRBD2 covers 8 bases. The CDR3 is made up of 14 amino acids. CDR1 and CDR2 from the germline V gene are SGHRS and YFSETQ. Germline trimming cut 4 bases from V and 3 bases from J; bases unmatched to any gene: 5. The CDR3 region has the DNA TGCGCCAGCAGCGTAGCGGGACCGGAAGAGACCCAGTACTTC. Amino acid sequence: CASSVAGPEETQYF.

V and J are TRBV18 and TRBJ1-4; D is undetermined. Germline CDR1 KGHSH, CDR2 LQKENI. This CDR3 is 14 amino acids long. V was trimmed by 2 bases and J by 2 bases, leaving 6 bases between them. CDR3 sequence reads: CASSPISTNEKLFF. The CDR3 DNA follows: TGTGCCAGCTCACCAATCAGTACTAATGAAAAACTGTTTTTT.

V gene TRBV11-2 combines with J gene TRBJ2-1; D is unresolved. CDR1 SGHAT and CDR2 FQNNGV come from the germline V gene. Trimming took off 1 base at V and 0 bases at J, with 7 bases between the two ends. The CDR3 extends over 15 amino acids. The CDR3 region is CASSLGRSSYNEQFF. The CDR3 DNA is TGTGCCAGCAGCTTAGGCCGAAGCTCCTACAATGAGCAGTTCTTC.